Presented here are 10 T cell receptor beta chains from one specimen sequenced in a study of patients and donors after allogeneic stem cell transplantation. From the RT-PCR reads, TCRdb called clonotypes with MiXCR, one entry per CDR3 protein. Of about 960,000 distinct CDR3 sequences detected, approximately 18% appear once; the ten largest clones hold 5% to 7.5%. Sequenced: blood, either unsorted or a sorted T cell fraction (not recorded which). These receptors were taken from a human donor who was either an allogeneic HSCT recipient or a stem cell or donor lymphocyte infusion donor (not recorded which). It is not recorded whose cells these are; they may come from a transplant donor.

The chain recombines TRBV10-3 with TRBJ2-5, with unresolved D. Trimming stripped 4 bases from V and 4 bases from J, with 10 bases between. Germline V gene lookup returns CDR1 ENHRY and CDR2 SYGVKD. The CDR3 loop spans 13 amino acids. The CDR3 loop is CAISVSELETQYF. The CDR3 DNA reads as TGTGCCATCAGTGTGTCTGAACTAGAGACCCAGTACTTC.

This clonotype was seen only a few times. The CDR3 bases are TGTGCCAGCAGCCTGTGGGGCAAAAAGCCCTACGAGCAGTACTTC. This translates into CASSLWGKKPYEQYF. V usage is TRBV7-8 and J usage is TRBJ2-7; tentative D call: TRBD1 (5 bases). CDR3 length: 15 residues. V was shortened by 5 bases and J by 2 bases, with 16 bases between the two germline ends. Germline assignment: CDR1 SGHVS and CDR2 FQNEAQ.

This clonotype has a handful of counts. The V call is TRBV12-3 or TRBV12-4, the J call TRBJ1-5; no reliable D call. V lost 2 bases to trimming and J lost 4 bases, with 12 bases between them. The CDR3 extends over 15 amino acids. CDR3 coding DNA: TGTGCCAGCAGTTTAAGTGGCGGCGCTAATCAGCCCCAGCATTTT. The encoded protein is CASSLSGGANQPQHF.

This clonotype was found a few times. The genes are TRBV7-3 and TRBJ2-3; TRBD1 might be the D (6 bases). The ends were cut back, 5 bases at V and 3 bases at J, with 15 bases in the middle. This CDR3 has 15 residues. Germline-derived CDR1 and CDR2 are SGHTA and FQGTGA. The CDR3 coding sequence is TGTGCCAGCAGCAACAACAGGGTTGGAACAGATACGCAGTATTTT. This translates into CASSNNRVGTDTQYF.

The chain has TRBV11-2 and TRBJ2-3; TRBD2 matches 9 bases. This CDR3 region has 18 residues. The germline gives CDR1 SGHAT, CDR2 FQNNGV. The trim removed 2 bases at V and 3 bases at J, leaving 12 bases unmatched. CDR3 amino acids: CASSLRGKVAGETDTQYF. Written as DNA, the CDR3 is TGTGCCAGCAGCTTAAGGGGGAAGGTAGCGGGAGAGACAGATACGCAGTATTTT. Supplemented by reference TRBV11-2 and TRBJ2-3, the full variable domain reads EAGVAQSPRYKIIEKRQSVAFWCNPISGHATLYWYQQILGQGPKLLIQFQNNGVVDDSQLPKDRFSAERLKGVDSTLKIQPAKLEDSAVYLCASSLRGKVAGETDTQYFGPGTRLTVL.

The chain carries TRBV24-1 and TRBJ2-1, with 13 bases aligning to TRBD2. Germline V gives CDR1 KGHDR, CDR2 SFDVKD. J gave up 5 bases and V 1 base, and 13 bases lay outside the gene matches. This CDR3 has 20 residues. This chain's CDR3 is CATSDFRLAGGPDRNNEQFF. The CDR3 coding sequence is TGTGCCACCAGTGATTTTCGACTAGCGGGGGGCCCTGACCGAAACAATGAGCAGTTCTTC.

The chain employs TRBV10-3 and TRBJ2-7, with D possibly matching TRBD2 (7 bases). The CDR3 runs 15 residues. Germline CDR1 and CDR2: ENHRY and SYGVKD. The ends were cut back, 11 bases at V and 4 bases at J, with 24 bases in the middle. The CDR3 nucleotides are TGTGCCGCACAAGGGGGGAGCGGGGTAGGGTACGAGCAGTACTTC. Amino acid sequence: CAAQGGSGVGYEQYF.

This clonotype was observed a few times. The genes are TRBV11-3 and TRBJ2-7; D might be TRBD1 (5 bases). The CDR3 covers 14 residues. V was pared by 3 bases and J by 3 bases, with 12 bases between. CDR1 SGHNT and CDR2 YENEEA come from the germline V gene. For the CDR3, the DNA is TGTGCCAGCAGCTTTAGGGCAGGGATCTACGAGCAGTACTTC. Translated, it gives CASSFRAGIYEQYF. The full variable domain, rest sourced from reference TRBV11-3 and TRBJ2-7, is EAGVVQSPRYKIIEKKQPVAFWCNPISGHNTLYWYLQNLGQGPELLIRYENEEAVDDSQLPKDRFSAERLKGVDSTLKIQPAELGDSAVYLCASSFRAGIYEQYFGPGTRLTVT.

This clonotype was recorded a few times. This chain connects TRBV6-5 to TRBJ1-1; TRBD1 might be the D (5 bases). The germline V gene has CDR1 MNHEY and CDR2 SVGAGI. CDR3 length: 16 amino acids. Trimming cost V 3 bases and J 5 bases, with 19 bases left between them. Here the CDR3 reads CASSYAGFKKGTEAFF. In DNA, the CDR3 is TGTGCCAGCAGTTATGCAGGTTTCAAAAAGGGGACTGAAGCTTTCTTT.

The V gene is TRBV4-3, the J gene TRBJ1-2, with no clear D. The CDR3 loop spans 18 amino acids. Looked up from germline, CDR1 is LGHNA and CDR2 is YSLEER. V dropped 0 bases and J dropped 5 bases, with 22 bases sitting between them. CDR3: CASSQDILAGPKFYGYTF. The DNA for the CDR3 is TGCGCCAGCAGCCAAGATATTCTAGCAGGCCCGAAATTTTATGGCTACACCTTC.